This TCR beta chain was recovered during a study of blood T cells in healthy people across ages. There are 14 residues in the CDR3. Germline values: CDR1 SGHTA, CDR2 FQGNSA. Trimming took 5 bases from V and 6 from J; bases not matched to a gene: 9. Together with a sample-barcoded 5' primer, a J-beta primer mix was included in a second PCR lasting about 7 to 11 cycles. TCRdb redid the calling of the 5' RACE reads with MiXCR, one entry per CDR3 protein. The sample has fewer than 900,000 distinct CDR3 sequences; 49% are singletons. The gene calls are TRBV7-2 and TRBJ1-1, with TRBD1 matching over 7 bases. The sample comprised blood. The clonotype was recovered from a woman aged 55-70 years in good health. CDR3 in DNA: TGTGCCAGCAGCCCCTATCCCACAGGGGCTGAAGCTTTCTTT. Amino acid sequence: CASSPYPTGAEAFF. The full variable domain, in which reference TRBV7-2 and TRBJ1-1 provide the parts outside the CDR3, is GAGVSQSPSNKVTEKGKDVELRCDPISGHTALYWYRQSLGQGLEFLIYFQGNSAPDKSGLPSDRFSAERTGGSVSTLTIQRTQQEDSAVYLCASSPYPTGAEAFFGQGTRLTVV.